This T cell receptor (beta chain) was sequenced in a study of T cells expressing NK-cell markers. TCRdb derives one entry per CDR3 protein from the 5' RACE reads, leaving out DNA. This listing includes about 370,000 distinct CDR3 sequences. The TCR originated in a woman in her fifties or sixties in good health. Sequenced: blood T cells: a sorted CD56 or NKG2C T cell subset, CD4+ or CD8+ T cells, or bulk PBMC T cells (not recorded which).

The CDR3 region is CASSARVTDEKLFF. The rearrangement uses TRBV5-6 and TRBJ1-4; no DNA is available, so the TRBD1 call from TCRdb remains unchecked. Germline V CDR1 and CDR2: SGHDT, YYEEEE. This CDR3 is built from 14 residues.